One and the same sample provided the 14 T cell receptor beta chains below, sequenced in a study of blood T cells in healthy people across ages. Using a J-beta primer mix together with a sample-barcoded 5' primer, a second PCR was run for 7 to 11 cycles. MiXCR was run by TCRdb on the 5' RACE reads, yielding one entry per CDR3 protein. The sample lists 450,000 to 600,000 distinct CDR3 sequences, roughly a quarter occurring once. This sample also belongs to another study, concerning T cells of mothers and their children.

The specimen sequenced was blood. These receptor sequences come from a boy aged 2 to 9 in good health.

The gene calls are TRBV7-9 and TRBJ1-1; 9 positions match TRBD1. V lost 8 bases, J lost 5 bases, and 12 bases stayed unmatched. Germline CDR1 SEHNR, CDR2 FQNEAQ (reference sequence). This CDR3 spans 15 amino acids. For the CDR3, the DNA is TGTGCCAGCGGAATACCGACAGGGGGGTTTACTGAAGCTTTCTTT. Amino acids: CASGIPTGGFTEAFF.

This clonotype was seen a handful of times. This chain joins TRBV12-3 or TRBV12-4 and TRBJ1-2; a possible D gene is TRBD1 (6 bases). The CDR3 has 16 amino acids. The V and J ends lost 3 bases and 3 bases respectively, with 17 bases between them. The CDR3 DNA is TGTGCCAGCAGTTTTTCCCCAGGGGAGCCCTACTATGGCTACACCTTC. Its translation is CASSFSPGEPYYGYTF.

This clonotype was seen only a few times. V and J are TRBV6-6 and TRBJ2-7; D tentatively fits TRBD1 or TRBD2 (5 bases each). With 5 bases removed from V and 13 bases from J, the gap between germline ends came to 15 bases. The CDR3 sequence is 11 residues long. Germline values: CDR1 MNHNY, CDR2 SVGAGI (reference sequence). In DNA, the CDR3 is TGTGCCAGCAGTATAGAGGGGCCCCAATACTTC. This codes for CASSIEGPQYF.

The V gene is TRBV5-4, the J gene TRBJ2-7; 12 positions match TRBD2. V trimming: 4 bases; J trimming: 0 bases; junction bases outside the gene matches: 8. Germline assignment: CDR1 SGHNT and CDR2 YYREEE (reference sequence). The CDR3 consists of 17 residues. Here the CDR3 DNA reads TGTGCCAGCAGCCCCGGGACTAGCGGGCGGAGCTCCTACGAGCAGTACTTC. It encodes CASSPGTSGRSSYEQYF.

The chain is built from TRBV6-1 and TRBJ2-3; D is uncertain. Per germline, CDR1 MNHNS and CDR2 SASEGT. The V and J ends lost 3 bases and 0 bases respectively, with 7 bases between them. The CDR3 is 14 amino acids. This CDR3 reads CASSELYSTDTQYF. CDR3 in DNA: TGTGCCAGCAGTGAGCTTTACAGCACAGATACGCAGTATTTT.

J is TRBJ2-7 and V is TRBV7-2; 12 nucleotides agree with TRBD2. The CDR3 is 16 residues long. CDR1 is SGHTA, CDR2 FQGNSA, per germline. The ends lost 5 bases at V and 3 bases at J; junction bases unmatched: 8. For the CDR3, the DNA is TGTGCCAGCAGCCTACCGGGACTAGCGGGCGGCTACGAGCAGTACTTC. Its translation is CASSLPGLAGGYEQYF.

The sample holds a few counts of this clonotype. V usage is TRBV19 and J usage is TRBJ2-2; no reliable D call. The CDR3 has 15 residues. Germline CDR1 reads LNHDA; CDR2 reads SQIVND (reference sequence). V lost 5 bases to trimming and J lost 2 bases, with 12 bases between them. This CDR3 is CASSPWNSNTGELFF. The CDR3 nucleotides read TGTGCCAGTAGTCCGTGGAACAGCAACACCGGGGAGCTGTTTTTT.

The rearrangement links TRBV12-3 or TRBV12-4 to TRBJ1-4, with D tentatively TRBD1 (5 bases). This CDR3 has 14 residues. Trimming stripped 3 bases from V and 7 bases from J, with 12 bases between. Written as DNA, the CDR3 is TGTGCCAGCAGTTTTTCAGGGTGGGGTGAAAAACTGTTTTTT. Translation: CASSFSGWGEKLFF.

This clonotype occurred a few times. The V and J genes are TRBV3-1 and TRBJ2-2; possible D gene TRBD1, 6 bases. The V end was cut by 3 bases, the J end by 6 bases, with 11 bases between. The CDR3 has 14 residues. Germline V gene lookup returns CDR1 LGHDT and CDR2 YNNKEL (reference sequence). The DNA for the CDR3 is TGTGCCAGCAGCCAGGCAGGGGTGGCCGGGGAGCTGTTTTTT. This gives the protein CASSQAGVAGELFF.

V usage is TRBV7-9 and J usage is TRBJ2-1; a weak D match, TRBD2 (6 bases). The CDR3 spans 20 residues. Trimming took off 0 bases at V and 2 bases at J, with 23 bases between the two ends. Germline loops: CDR1 SEHNR, CDR2 FQNEAQ (reference sequence). DNA of the CDR3: TGTGCCAGCAGCTTAGCCCCTGCGGGTTTAGCGGCCCCGGCCTACAATGAGCAGTTCTTC. As protein: CASSLAPAGLAAPAYNEQFF.

A few counts support this clonotype. V and J are TRBV3-1 and TRBJ1-2; 7 bases map to TRBD1. Germline V lookup: CDR1 LGHDT, CDR2 YNNKEL (reference sequence). This CDR3 spans 18 amino acids. With V trimmed by 0 bases and J by 0 bases, 10 bases remained unmatched. CDR3 amino acids: CASSQDRDRRIANYGYTF. In DNA form, the CDR3 reads TGTGCCAGCAGCCAAGATAGGGACAGAAGAATAGCTAACTATGGCTACACCTTC.

A remark on this clonotype: At one end the junction does not follow the germline gene, possibly because of a read error. The J gene is TRBJ2-7, the V gene TRBV11-2; TRBD2 agrees at 7 bases. Germline lookup yields CDR1 SGHAT and CDR2 FQNNGV. The length of the CDR3 is 16 residues. For the CDR3, the DNA is TGTGGCAGCAGCAGCTATCTAGCGGAGCTCGTCTACGAGCAGTACTTC. Encoded protein: CGSSSYLAELVYEQYF.

The gene calls are TRBV3-1 and TRBJ2-5, with TRBD2 identical over 8 bases. This CDR3 contains 17 residues. CDR1 is LGHDT and CDR2 is YNNKEL in the germline V gene (reference sequence). The trim removed 4 bases at V and 5 bases at J, leaving 15 bases unmatched. The CDR3 region is CASSPKGLVAPRETQYF. Written as DNA, the CDR3 is TGTGCCAGCAGCCCGAAGGGACTAGTGGCTCCCAGGGAGACCCAGTACTTC.

This clonotype was observed a handful of times. The chain links TRBV27 to TRBJ2-5; 9 bases align to TRBD1. With 6 bases clipped from V and 2 bases from J, the junction kept 7 bases outside the gene matches. This CDR3 is 15 amino acids long. The germline V gene has CDR1 MNHEY and CDR2 SMNVEV (reference sequence). Here the CDR3 reads CASSTGTGWQETQYF. Written as DNA, the CDR3 is TGTGCCAGCAGCACCGGGACAGGGTGGCAAGAGACCCAGTACTTC.